The 31 T cell receptor beta chains below come from one sample, sequenced in a study of control samples from healthy donors and cancer patients. Repertoires were generated with immunoSEQ multiplex PCR, while TCRdb's copy carries only in-frame clones and drops some. The sample contains around 130,000 clones, roughly nine tenths of which appear only once. The sequenced material came from blood. The origin of the receptors is a man aged 50 to 59 in good health.

The rearrangement links TRBV15 to TRBJ1-5; D is undetermined. CDR1 is LNHNV and CDR2 is YYDKDF in the germline V gene (reference sequence). This CDR3 contains 15 residues. V was shortened by 0 bases and J by 5 bases, with 11 bases between the two germline ends. The DNA for the CDR3 is TGTGCCACCAGCAGAGAGATGGAGGTATATCAGCCCCAGCATTTT. Protein: CATSREMEVYQPQHF.

This clone was observed a single time. The CDR3 region is CASSTYRDPSRYEQYF. The CDR3, as DNA: TGTGCCAGCAGTACTTACCGGGACCCTAGCAGGTACGAGCAGTACTTC. This chain uses TRBV27 with TRBJ2-7; D might be TRBD1 or TRBD2, each matching 5 bases. The V and J ends lost 5 bases and 4 bases respectively, with 21 bases between them. Germline V gives CDR1 MNHEY, CDR2 SMNVEV (reference sequence). This CDR3 is built from 16 residues.

The J gene is TRBJ2-7, the V gene TRBV19; D tentatively fits TRBD1 or TRBD2 (5 bases each). Germline V gene lookup returns CDR1 LNHDA and CDR2 SQIVND (reference sequence). V was shortened by 3 bases and J by 2 bases, with 11 bases between the two germline ends. This CDR3 is 14 amino acids long. The CDR3 is CASSMGQRTYEQYF. Written as DNA, the CDR3 is TGTGCCAGTAGTATGGGGCAGCGGACCTACGAGCAGTACTTC.

The genes are TRBV13 and TRBJ2-5, with TRBD1 matching 9 bases. Germline trimming cut 8 bases from V and 3 bases from J; bases unmatched to any gene: 4. Looked up from germline, CDR1 is PRHDT and CDR2 is FYEKMQ (reference sequence). CDR3 length equals 13 residues. Written as DNA, the CDR3 is TGTGCCAGCCTACGACAGGGGGAAGAGACCCAGTACTTC. Translated, it gives CASLRQGEETQYF.

The chain couples TRBV5-1 to TRBJ2-2, with 9 bases fitting TRBD1. Germline V gene lookup returns CDR1 SGHRS and CDR2 YFSETQ. CDR3 length: 14 residues. J gave up 7 bases and V 0 bases, and 1 base lay outside the gene matches. CDR3 loop: CASSLGQGDGELFF. Written as DNA, the CDR3 is TGCGCCAGCAGCTTGGGACAGGGGGACGGGGAGCTGTTTTTT.

This clone appeared a single time. V is TRBV6-2 or TRBV6-3 and J is TRBJ2-7, with 8 bases lining up with TRBD1. The CDR3 has 16 residues. The germline V gene has CDR1 MNHEY and CDR2 SVGEGT. V dropped 2 bases and J dropped 2; count of bases not matched to a gene: 8. This CDR3 is CASSYDRGTEAYEQYF. The CDR3 nucleotides read TGTGCCAGCAGTTACGACAGGGGAACAGAAGCCTACGAGCAGTACTTC.

V usage is TRBV9 and J usage is TRBJ1-1; TRBD1 aligns across 8 bases. Germline lookup yields CDR1 SGDLS and CDR2 YYNGEE. The CDR3 is 14 residues long. J gave up 4 bases and V 3 bases, and 5 bases lay outside the gene matches. The CDR3 spells CASSATGEGTEAFF. The DNA for the CDR3 is TGTGCCAGCAGCGCGACAGGGGAGGGCACTGAAGCTTTCTTT.

V is TRBV6-6 and J is TRBJ2-2; perhaps TRBD2 as D (6 bases). There are 15 residues in the CDR3. The V gene lost 4 bases and the J gene lost 4 bases, with 13 bases spanning the gap. Germline lookup yields CDR1 MNHNY and CDR2 SVGAGI (reference sequence). The CDR3 nucleotides are TGTGCCAGCAGTTCGTACCTGGGGGGCACCGGGGAGCTGTTTTTT. Its translation: CASSSYLGGTGELFF.

J is TRBJ2-7 and V is TRBV7-9; TRBD2 aligns across 7 bases. Germline CDR1 is SEHNR and CDR2 is FQNEAQ (reference sequence). The junction had 4 bases not matched to a gene; V was cut back by 0 bases and J by 2 bases. This CDR3 spans 15 amino acids. CDR3 in amino acids: CASSLAWDYPYEQYF. In DNA, the CDR3 is TGTGCCAGCAGCTTAGCGTGGGACTACCCCTACGAGCAGTACTTC. Together with reference TRBV7-9 and TRBJ2-7, the CDR3 gives the full variable domain: DTGVSQNPRHKITKRGQNVTFRCDPISEHNRLYWYRQTLGQGPEFLTYFQNEAQLEKSRLLSDRFSAERPKGSFSTLEIQRTEQGDSAMYLCASSLAWDYPYEQYFGPGTRLTVT.

The CDR3 sequence: CASSQQINETQYF. The CDR3 region has the DNA TGCGCCAGCAGCCAACAAATAAATGAGACCCAGTACTTC. The chain uses TRBV4-3 and TRBJ2-5, with D hard to call. The V and J ends lost 2 bases and 5 bases respectively, with 9 bases between them. This CDR3 has 13 residues. CDR1 and CDR2 from the germline V gene are LGHNA and YSLEER.

The chain has TRBV27 and TRBJ1-1; no definite D call. V lost 1 base, J lost 4 bases, and 22 bases lay in between. The CDR3 spans 18 residues. CDR1 is MNHEY, CDR2 SMNVEV, per germline (reference sequence). In DNA form, the CDR3 reads TGTGCCAGCAGTTTATTGGGGAATTACGGGCCCCGCGGCACTGAAGCTTTCTTT. Translated: CASSLLGNYGPRGTEAFF.

The sample holds a few counts of this clone. The CDR3 DNA is TGCGCCAGCAGCTTGGCGGGGGTTCTATACTACAATGAGCAGTTCTTC. Protein: CASSLAGVLYYNEQFF. The J gene is TRBJ2-1, the V gene TRBV5-1; TRBD2 is a possible D gene (6 bases). V shed 0 bases and J shed 3 bases, with 13 bases lying between them. Germline CDR1 SGHRS, CDR2 YFSETQ. The CDR3 loop spans 16 amino acids.

V and J are TRBV6-1 and TRBJ1-5; D ambiguous. This CDR3 has 14 residues. Germline V lookup: CDR1 MNHNS, CDR2 SASEGT. V was trimmed by 1 base and J by 3 bases, leaving 7 bases between them. In DNA form, the CDR3 reads TGTGCCAGCAGTGAAGGGCAGTACAATCAGCCCCAGCATTTT. Amino acids: CASSEGQYNQPQHF.

The chain uses TRBV6-2 or TRBV6-3 and TRBJ1-1; 9 positions agree with TRBD1. Looked up from germline, CDR1 is MNHEY and CDR2 is SVGEGT. Trimming at V came to 2 bases and at J to 5 bases, leaving 9 bases not matched to a gene. This CDR3 region has 16 residues. This CDR3 reads CASSYPKGQGWTEAFF. DNA of the CDR3: TGTGCCAGCAGTTACCCAAAGGGACAGGGATGGACTGAAGCTTTCTTT.

The chain carries TRBV24-1 and TRBJ2-1; tentatively, D is TRBD1 (6 bases). This CDR3 contains 14 residues. Germline lookup yields CDR1 KGHDR and CDR2 SFDVKD. Trimming removed 4 bases from V and 9 bases from J, with 15 bases in between. CDR3 sequence: CATSDASRGSEQFF. CDR3 sequence (DNA): TGTGCCACCAGTGACGCCTCCAGGGGTTCTGAGCAGTTCTTC.

The chain has TRBV2 and TRBJ2-5; the D gene is possibly TRBD2 (6 bases). Germline V gene sequence: CDR1 SNHLY, CDR2 FYNNEI. V gave up 4 bases and J gave up 5 bases, with 8 bases separating them. The CDR3 has 12 residues. This CDR3 is CASSALAETQYF. The DNA of the CDR3 is TGTGCCAGCAGTGCTCTAGCGGAGACCCAGTACTTC.

This clone turned up a few times. The chain uses TRBV10-3 and TRBJ2-3; no firm D call. CDR1 is ENHRY, CDR2 SYGVKD, per germline. Trimming removed 0 bases from V and 0 bases from J, with 7 bases in between. The length of the CDR3 is 15 residues. The CDR3 region has the DNA TGTGCCATCAGTGAGTCGCCCGTTAGCACAGATACGCAGTATTTT. Residues: CAISESPVSTDTQYF.

The chain is built from TRBV4-2 and TRBJ2-4, with a weak D call TRBD1 (6 bases). The germline V gene has CDR1 LGHNA and CDR2 YNFKEQ. Trimming shortened V by 0 bases and J by 0 bases, and 9 bases separated the two germline ends. The CDR3 is made up of 16 amino acids. The CDR3 is CASSQEGALAKNIQYF. The DNA of the CDR3 is TGTGCCAGCAGCCAAGAGGGGGCTCTAGCCAAAAACATTCAGTACTTC.

The V gene is TRBV20-1, the J gene TRBJ1-2; D call uncertain. The CDR3 contains 10 residues. CDR1 is DFQATT and CDR2 is SNEGSKA in the germline V gene (reference sequence). The CDR3 nucleotides read TGCAGCTTACAGAGCTATGGCTACACCTTC. Translation: CSLQSYGYTF.

The table lists this clone with a count of one. The gene calls are TRBV5-4 and TRBJ2-7, with 14 nucleotides matching TRBD2. Germline-derived CDR1 and CDR2 are SGHNT and YYREEE (reference sequence). This CDR3 comprises 16 residues. V was clipped by 4 bases and J by 6 bases; unmatched bases: 9. CDR3: CASSPGLAGVQLEQYF. The CDR3 bases are TGTGCCAGCAGCCCGGGACTAGCGGGGGTCCAGCTCGAGCAGTACTTC.

V usage is TRBV24-1 and J usage is TRBJ1-2; a weak D match, TRBD1 (5 bases). Germline V gene lookup returns CDR1 KGHDR and CDR2 SFDVKD. The V end was cut by 2 bases, the J end by 2 bases, with 8 bases between. The length of the CDR3 is 14 residues. This CDR3 is CATSDSQGNYGYTF. CDR3 in DNA: TGTGCCACCAGTGATTCTCAGGGAAACTATGGCTACACCTTC.

The chain uses TRBV3-1 (or the pseudogene TRBV3-2) and TRBJ1-2; perhaps TRBD1 as D (5 bases). Germline CDR1 LGHDT, CDR2 YNNKEL (reference sequence). V gave up 1 base and J gave up 8 bases, with 14 bases separating them. The CDR3 has 14 residues. CDR3: CASSQVLGGVGYTF. DNA of the CDR3: TGTGCCAGCAGCCAAGTACTCGGGGGAGTCGGCTACACCTTC.

This chain links TRBV15 with TRBJ2-5; D unclear. This CDR3 spans 12 amino acids. Trimming removed 1 base from V and 3 bases from J, with 3 bases in between. The germline V gene encodes CDR1 LNHNV and CDR2 YYDKDF (reference sequence). CDR3 DNA: TGTGCCACCAGCAGAGGGAAAGAGACCCAGTACTTC. Its translation is CATSRGKETQYF.

This chain joins TRBV6-2 or TRBV6-3 and TRBJ2-6, with a tentative D call TRBD1 (6 bases). Trimming took off 6 bases at V and 2 bases at J, with 17 bases between the two ends. CDR3 size: 17 residues. CDR1 is MNHEY, CDR2 SVGEGT, per germline. The CDR3 DNA reads as TGTGCCAGCAGCCAACAAATGACAGGTACTGGGGCCAACGTCCTGACTTTC. Translating it yields CASSQQMTGTGANVLTF.

The CDR3 sequence is CSASSGQGYGYTF. CDR3 in DNA: TGCAGTGCTAGTTCCGGACAGGGGTATGGCTACACCTTC. This chain uses TRBV20-1 with TRBJ1-2; 9 bases agree with TRBD1. This CDR3 spans 13 amino acids. V was clipped by 3 bases and J by 5 bases; unmatched bases: 4. The V gene's germline CDR1 is DFQATT and CDR2 SNEGSKA (reference sequence).

The CDR3 coding sequence is TGTGCCAGCAGAGAAAATAGGCTCAAGGCTCCATTGAACACTGAAGCTTTCTTT. Protein sequence: CASRENRLKAPLNTEAFF. This chain connects TRBV6-1 to TRBJ1-1; D call uncertain. V was trimmed by 6 bases and J by 0 bases, leaving 23 bases between them. This CDR3 has 18 residues. Germline V gene sequence: CDR1 MNHNS, CDR2 SASEGT.

CDR3 nucleotide sequence: TGCGCCAGCAGCCAAGATGGGACCGGGGGTCTCTCAACTAATGAAAAACTGTTTTTT. This sequence encodes CASSQDGTGGLSTNEKLFF. This chain joins TRBV4-3 and TRBJ1-4, with a possible D match to TRBD1 (5 bases). This CDR3 has 19 amino acids. Trimming cost V 0 bases and J 0 bases, with 17 bases left between them. Germline CDR1 and CDR2: LGHNA and YSLEER.

This chain links TRBV5-6 with TRBJ2-5, with D perhaps TRBD2 (6 bases). Trimming pared 5 bases from V and 0 bases from J, leaving 14 bases between. The CDR3 loop spans 15 amino acids. CDR1 and CDR2 from the germline V gene are SGHDT and YYEEEE. The CDR3 DNA is TGTGCCAGCAGTAGTTTGGAGGGGTACCAAGAGACCCAGTACTTC. Residues: CASSSLEGYQETQYF.

This clone was counted a single time. The J gene is TRBJ1-6, the V gene TRBV9; weak D call: TRBD1 (5 bases). This CDR3 spans 15 amino acids. The V and J ends lost 6 bases and 6 bases respectively, with 16 bases between them. CDR1 is SGDLS and CDR2 is YYNGEE in the germline V gene. The CDR3 DNA reads TGTGCCAGCACCGACCCCAGGGTCTCTAATTCACCCCTCCACTTT. Residues: CASTDPRVSNSPLHF.

As DNA, the CDR3 is TGCGCCAGCAGCTTGGAAGTTGCGGGACCCACCCCCCAGTACTTC. Translated: CASSLEVAGPTPQYF. This chain links TRBV5-1 with TRBJ2-7, with a possible D match to TRBD2 (6 bases). Germline assignment: CDR1 SGHRS and CDR2 YFSETQ. CDR3 length equals 15 residues. V lost 0 bases, J lost 10 bases, and 20 bases lay in between.

The V call is TRBV29-1, the J call TRBJ2-2; no clear D. Germline V gene data show CDR1 as SQVTM and CDR2 as ANQGSEA. V was pared by 3 bases and J by 4 bases, with 9 bases between. The CDR3 consists of 13 residues. The CDR3 DNA reads as TGCAGCGTTGACGGGCAGTCCACCGGGGAGCTGTTTTTT. This gives the protein CSVDGQSTGELFF.